The clone carrying this T cell receptor beta chain was picked up a small number of times. Noted time point: newly diagnosed GD, antithyroid drugs for less than 3 months. The TCR library was made from RNA extracted from PBMCs. Patients met American Thyroid Association criteria for Graves' disease. Building of the TCR beta libraries involved iRepertoire HTBI primers and Arm-PCR of CDR3 regions. TCRdb redid the calling of the multiplex PCR reads with MiXCR, one entry per CDR3 protein. The data contain 560,000 or so distinct CDR3 sequences, about 16% of them singletons. This record belongs to a study of regulatory T cells in long-lasting Graves disease. Germline V gives CDR1 LNHNV, CDR2 YYDKDF (reference sequence). The CDR3 spans 14 residues. Trimming took off 0 bases at V and 6 bases at J, with 8 bases between the two ends. This same sample was also part of a study on T cells in Graves' hyperthyroidism and ophthalmopathy.

This sequence originates from a young man with Graves disease. This rearrangement joins TRBV15 to TRBJ2-2; a possible D gene is TRBD1 (5 bases). This material consisted of peripheral blood mononuclear cells (PBMCs), taken at new diagnosis, from a patient treated with antithyroid drugs. CDR3 bases: TGTGCCACCAGCAGAGACAGGGAACCCGGGGAGCTGTTTTTT. Its translation is CATSRDREPGELFF. Full variable domain (rest looked up from reference TRBV15 and TRBJ2-2): DAMVIQNPRYQVTQFGKPVTLSCSQTLNHNVMYWYQQKSSQAPKLLFHYYDKDFNNEADTPDNFQSRRPNTSFCFLDIRSPGLGDTAMYLCATSRDREPGELFFGEGSRLTVL.